This is a list of T cell receptor beta chains from one sample in a study of blood T cell repertoires in COVID-19. Clones were read by immunoSEQ multiplex PCR, and TCRdb kept only the in-frame ones, dropping some. The data contain about 310,000 clones, 80% to 90% of them singletons. Specimen: PBMCs or T cells enriched from blood (not recorded which). The receptors come from a young man who had recovered from COVID-19. Both conserved end residues are part of each CDR3. Fields, in order: clone size, D gene, V gene, J gene, CDR3 DNA, CDR3 protein. A D gene is named only where the DNA matches it firmly. Size values are once, few and many counts, or a class for expanded clones, and some rows have none.

>-|TRBD1|TRBV10-3|TRBJ1-5
TGTGCCATCAGTGTATCCGGGACAGGGGATCAGCCCCAGCATTTT
CAISVSGTGDQPQHF
>-|TRBD2|TRBV5-1|TRBJ2-1
TGCGCCAGCAGCTTGGAGGTACAGCGGGGCTCCTACAATGAGCAGTTCTTC
CASSLEVQRGSYNEQFF
>-|-|TRBV24-1|TRBJ2-6
TGTGCCACCAGTGATCGGAGAGGCTCTGGGGCCAACGTCCTGACTTTC
CATSDRRGSGANVLTF
>-|-|TRBV3-1/TRBV3-2|TRBJ2-3
TGTGCCAGCAGCCAAGGACTAGTAAGGGCAGATACGCAGTATTTT
CASSQGLVRADTQYF
>-|-|TRBV4-2|TRBJ2-3
TGTGCCAGCAGCCAAGAGTGGGTGGTAGCTATGAGCACAGATACGCAGTATTTT
CASSQEWVVAMSTDTQYF
>-|TRBD1|TRBV24-1|TRBJ2-3
TGTGCCACCAGTGATGCGGGCCCAGACAGGGGGAGGGATACGCAGTATTTT
CATSDAGPDRGRDTQYF
>-|TRBD2|TRBV7-3|TRBJ2-1
TGTGCCAGCAGCCTGGGACTAGCGGGGGGCGGGCACAATGAGCAGTTCTTC
CASSLGLAGGGHNEQFF
>once|-|TRBV19|TRBJ2-1
TGTGCCAGTAGTGTGGGTCGACAGTCCCAATTAAACAATGAGCAGTTCTTC
CASSVGRQSQLNNEQFF
>-|-|TRBV27|TRBJ2-1
TGTGCCAGCAGTACAGGCCGGATAGACACTTACAATGAGCAGTTCTTC
CASSTGRIDTYNEQFF
>few|-|TRBV19|TRBJ1-2
TGTGCCAGTAGCATCATAACCCCAGGCCTCAGTGGCTACACCTTC
CASSIITPGLSGYTF
>-|-|TRBV7-9|TRBJ1-1
TGTGCCAGCAGCTCGGCTGCGGGGACTGAAGCTTTCTTT
CASSSAAGTEAFF
>-|-|TRBV4-1|TRBJ2-4
TGCGCCAGCAGCCCGACCAGGGGGGACATTCAGTACTTC
CASSPTRGDIQYF
>-|TRBD1|TRBV4-1|TRBJ1-5
TGCGCCAGCAGAGACAACAGGGGAACGGGCAATCAGCCCCAGCATTTT
CASRDNRGTGNQPQHF
>-|-|TRBV30|TRBJ2-3
TGTGCCTGGGGTCTAGCGACCACAGATACGCAGTATTTT
CAWGLATTDTQYF
>-|-|TRBV6-2/TRBV6-3|TRBJ1-1
TGTGCCAGCAGTTACTCGATGGGGTGGACTTACCCCCTAAACACTGAAGCTTTCTTT
CASSYSMGWTYPLNTEAFF
>-|-|TRBV14|TRBJ2-2
TGTGCCAGCAGCCAGGGGGGTCTCGGGGAGCTGTTTTTT
CASSQGGLGELFF
>-|-|TRBV9|TRBJ2-1
TGTGCCAGCAGCGCCGGGACTCCCCTAGGCGGGCAGTTCTTC
CASSAGTPLGGQFF